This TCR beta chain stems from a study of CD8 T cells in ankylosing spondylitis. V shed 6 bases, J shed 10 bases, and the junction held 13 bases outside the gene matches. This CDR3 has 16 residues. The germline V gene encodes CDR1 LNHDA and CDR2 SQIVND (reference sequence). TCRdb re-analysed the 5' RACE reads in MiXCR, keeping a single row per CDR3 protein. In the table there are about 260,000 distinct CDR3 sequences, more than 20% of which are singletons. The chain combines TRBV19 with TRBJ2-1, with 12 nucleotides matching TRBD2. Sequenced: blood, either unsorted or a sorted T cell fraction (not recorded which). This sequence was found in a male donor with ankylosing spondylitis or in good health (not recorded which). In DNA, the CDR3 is TGTGCCAGTAGCCCTAACCCTAGCGGGGGGGCTAACGAGCAGTTCTTC. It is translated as CASSPNPSGGANEQFF.